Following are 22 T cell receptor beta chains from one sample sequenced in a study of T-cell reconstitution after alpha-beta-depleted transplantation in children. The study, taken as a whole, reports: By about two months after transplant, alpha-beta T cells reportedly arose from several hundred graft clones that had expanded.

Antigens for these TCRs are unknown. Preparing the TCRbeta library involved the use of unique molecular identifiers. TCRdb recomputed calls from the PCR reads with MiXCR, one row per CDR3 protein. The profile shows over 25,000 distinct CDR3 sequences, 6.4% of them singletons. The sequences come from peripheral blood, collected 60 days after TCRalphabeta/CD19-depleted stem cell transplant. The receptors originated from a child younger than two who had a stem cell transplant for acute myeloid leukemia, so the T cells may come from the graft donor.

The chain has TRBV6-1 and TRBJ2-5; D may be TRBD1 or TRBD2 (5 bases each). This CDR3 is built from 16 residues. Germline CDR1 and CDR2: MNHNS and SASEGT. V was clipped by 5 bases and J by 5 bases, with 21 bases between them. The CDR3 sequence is CASSPPPGRRGETQYF. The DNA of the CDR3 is TGTGCCAGCAGTCCTCCCCCGGGACGCCGCGGGGAGACCCAGTACTTC.

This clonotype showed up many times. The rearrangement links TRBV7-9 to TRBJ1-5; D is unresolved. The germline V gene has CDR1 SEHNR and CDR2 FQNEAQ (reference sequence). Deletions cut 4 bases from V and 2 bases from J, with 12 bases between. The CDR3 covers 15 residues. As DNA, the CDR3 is TGTGCCAGCAGCTCAACGAGGACTGGCAATCAGCCCCAGCATTTT. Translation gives CASSSTRTGNQPQHF. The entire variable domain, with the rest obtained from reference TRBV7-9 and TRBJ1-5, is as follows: DTGVSQNPRHKITKRGQNVTFRCDPISEHNRLYWYRQTLGQGPEFLTYFQNEAQLEKSRLLSDRFSAERPKGSFSTLEIQRTEQGDSAMYLCASSSTRTGNQPQHFGDGTRLSIL.

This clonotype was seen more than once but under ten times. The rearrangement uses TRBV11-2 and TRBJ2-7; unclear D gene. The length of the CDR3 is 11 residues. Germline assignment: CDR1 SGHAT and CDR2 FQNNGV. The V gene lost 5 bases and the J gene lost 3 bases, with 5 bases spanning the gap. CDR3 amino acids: CASSQYYEQYF. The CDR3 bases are TGTGCCAGCAGCCAGTACTACGAGCAGTACTTC.

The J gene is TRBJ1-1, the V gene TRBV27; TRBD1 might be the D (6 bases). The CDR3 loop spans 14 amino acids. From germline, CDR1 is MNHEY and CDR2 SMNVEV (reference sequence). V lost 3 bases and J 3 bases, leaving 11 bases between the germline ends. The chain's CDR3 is CASSFRQADTEAFF. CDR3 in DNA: TGTGCCAGCAGTTTCCGACAGGCCGACACTGAAGCTTTCTTT.

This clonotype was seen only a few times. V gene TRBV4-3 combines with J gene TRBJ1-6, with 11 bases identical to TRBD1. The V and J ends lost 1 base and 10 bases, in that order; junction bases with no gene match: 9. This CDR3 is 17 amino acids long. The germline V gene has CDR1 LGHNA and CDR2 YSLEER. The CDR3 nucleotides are TGCGCCAGCAGCCAAGTGGGACAGGGGGGGGCATGGTCACCCCTCCACTTT. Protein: CASSQVGQGGAWSPLHF.

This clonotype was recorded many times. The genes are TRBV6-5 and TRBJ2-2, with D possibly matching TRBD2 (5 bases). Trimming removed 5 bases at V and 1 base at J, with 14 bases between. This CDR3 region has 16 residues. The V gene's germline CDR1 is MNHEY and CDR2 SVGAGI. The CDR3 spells CASSTPRTLNTGELFF. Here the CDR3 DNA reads TGTGCCAGCAGTACTCCCCGGACTTTGAACACCGGGGAGCTGTTTTTT.

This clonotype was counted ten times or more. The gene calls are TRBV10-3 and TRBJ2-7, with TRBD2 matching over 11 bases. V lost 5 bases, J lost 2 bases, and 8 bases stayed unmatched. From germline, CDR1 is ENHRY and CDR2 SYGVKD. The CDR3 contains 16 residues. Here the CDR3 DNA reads TGTGCCATCAGTTTGGCCGGGACTAGCGGTACCTACGAGCAGTACTTC. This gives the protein CAISLAGTSGTYEQYF.

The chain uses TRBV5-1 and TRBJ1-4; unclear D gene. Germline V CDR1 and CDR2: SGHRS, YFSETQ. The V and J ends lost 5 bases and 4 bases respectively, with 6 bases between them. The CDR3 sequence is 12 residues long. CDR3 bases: TGCGCCAGCAGGCGGGGTAATGAAAAACTGTTTTTT. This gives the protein CASRRGNEKLFF.

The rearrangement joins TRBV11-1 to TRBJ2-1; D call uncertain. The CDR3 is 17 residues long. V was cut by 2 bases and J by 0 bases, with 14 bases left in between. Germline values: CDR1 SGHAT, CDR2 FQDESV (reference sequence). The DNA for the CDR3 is TGTGCCAGCAGCTTAATGAGCCGACCCGGCTCCTACAATGAGCAGTTCTTC. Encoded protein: CASSLMSRPGSYNEQFF.

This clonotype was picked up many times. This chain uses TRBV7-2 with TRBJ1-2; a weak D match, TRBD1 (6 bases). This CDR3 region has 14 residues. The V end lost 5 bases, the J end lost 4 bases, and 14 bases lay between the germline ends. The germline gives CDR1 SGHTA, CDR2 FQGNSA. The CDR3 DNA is TGTGCCAGCAGCACTCAGGGGAGAGTCTATGGCTACACCTTC. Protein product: CASSTQGRVYGYTF.

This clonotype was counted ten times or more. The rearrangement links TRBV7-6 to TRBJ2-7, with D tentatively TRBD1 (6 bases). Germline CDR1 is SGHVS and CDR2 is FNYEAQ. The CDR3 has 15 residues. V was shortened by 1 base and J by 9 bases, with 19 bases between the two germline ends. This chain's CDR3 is CASSLDQGPSTGQYF. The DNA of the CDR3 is TGTGCCAGCAGCTTAGATCAGGGGCCCAGCACGGGGCAGTACTTC.

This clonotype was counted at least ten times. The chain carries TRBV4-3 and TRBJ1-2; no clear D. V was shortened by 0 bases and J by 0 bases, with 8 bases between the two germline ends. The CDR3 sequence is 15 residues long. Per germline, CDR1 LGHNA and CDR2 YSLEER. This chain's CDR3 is CASSQEVASNYGYTF. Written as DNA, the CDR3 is TGCGCCAGCAGCCAAGAGGTCGCTTCTAACTATGGCTACACCTTC.

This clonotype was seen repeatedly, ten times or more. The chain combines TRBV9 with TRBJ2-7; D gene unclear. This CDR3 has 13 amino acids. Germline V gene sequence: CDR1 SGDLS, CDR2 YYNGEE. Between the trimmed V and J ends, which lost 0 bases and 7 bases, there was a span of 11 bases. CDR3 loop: CASSVEAWGEQYF. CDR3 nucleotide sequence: TGTGCCAGCAGCGTAGAGGCATGGGGTGAGCAGTACTTC.

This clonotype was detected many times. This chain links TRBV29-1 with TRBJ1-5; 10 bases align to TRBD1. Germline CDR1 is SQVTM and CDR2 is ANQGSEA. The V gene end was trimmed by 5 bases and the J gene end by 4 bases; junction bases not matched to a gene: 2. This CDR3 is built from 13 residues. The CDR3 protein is CSVRTGGNQPQHF. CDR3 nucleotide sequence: TGCAGCGTTCGGACAGGGGGGAATCAGCCCCAGCATTTT.

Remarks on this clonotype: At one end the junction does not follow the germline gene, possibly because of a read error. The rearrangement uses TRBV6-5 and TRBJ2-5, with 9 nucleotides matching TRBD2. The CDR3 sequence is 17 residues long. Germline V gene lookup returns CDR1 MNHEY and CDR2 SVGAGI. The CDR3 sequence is CASSHSEPGLAGETQYF. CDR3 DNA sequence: TGTGCCAGCAGTCACTCAGAACCGGGACTAGCAGGGGAGACCCAGTACTTC.

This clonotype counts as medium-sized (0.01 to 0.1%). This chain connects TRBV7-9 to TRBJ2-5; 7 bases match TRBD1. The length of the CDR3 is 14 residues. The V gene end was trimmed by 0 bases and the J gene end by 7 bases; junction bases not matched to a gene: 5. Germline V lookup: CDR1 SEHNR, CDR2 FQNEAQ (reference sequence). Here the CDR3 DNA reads TGTGCCAGCAGCTTAGCCGGGACAGTCGGGACCCAGTACTTC. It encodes CASSLAGTVGTQYF. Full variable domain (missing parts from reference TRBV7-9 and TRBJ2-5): DTGVSQNPRHKITKRGQNVTFRCDPISEHNRLYWYRQTLGQGPEFLTYFQNEAQLEKSRLLSDRFSAERPKGSFSTLEIQRTEQGDSAMYLCASSLAGTVGTQYFGPGTRLLVL.

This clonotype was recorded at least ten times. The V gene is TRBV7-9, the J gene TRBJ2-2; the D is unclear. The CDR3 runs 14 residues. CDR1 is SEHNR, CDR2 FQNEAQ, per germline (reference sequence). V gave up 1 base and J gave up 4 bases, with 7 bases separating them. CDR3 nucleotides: TGTGCCAGCAGCTTAGTTGCGTCCACCGGGGAGCTGTTTTTT. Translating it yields CASSLVASTGELFF. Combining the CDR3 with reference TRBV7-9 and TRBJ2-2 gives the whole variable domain DTGVSQNPRHKITKRGQNVTFRCDPISEHNRLYWYRQTLGQGPEFLTYFQNEAQLEKSRLLSDRFSAERPKGSFSTLEIQRTEQGDSAMYLCASSLVASTGELFFGEGSRLTVL.

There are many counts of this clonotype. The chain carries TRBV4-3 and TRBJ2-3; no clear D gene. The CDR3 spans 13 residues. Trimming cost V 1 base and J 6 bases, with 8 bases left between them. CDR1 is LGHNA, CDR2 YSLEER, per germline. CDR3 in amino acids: CASSQGLEDTQYF. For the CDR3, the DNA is TGCGCCAGCAGCCAAGGCCTTGAGGATACGCAGTATTTT.

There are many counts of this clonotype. The CDR3 reads CASSPGLAGQETQYF. In nucleotides, the CDR3 is TGTGCCAGCAGCCCTGGACTAGCGGGCCAAGAGACCCAGTACTTC. This sequence joins TRBV6-1 and TRBJ2-5, with 11 bases that match TRBD2. Germline loops: CDR1 MNHNS, CDR2 SASEGT. This CDR3 spans 15 amino acids. V lost 6 bases to trimming and J lost 1 base; unmatched junction nucleotides: 4.

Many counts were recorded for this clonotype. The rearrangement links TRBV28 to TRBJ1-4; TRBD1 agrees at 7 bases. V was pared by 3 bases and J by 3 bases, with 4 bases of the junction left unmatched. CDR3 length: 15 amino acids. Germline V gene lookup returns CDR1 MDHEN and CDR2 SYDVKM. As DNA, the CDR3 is TGTGCCAGCAGTTTTGGGGGGACAGCTAATGAAAAACTGTTTTTT. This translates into CASSFGGTANEKLFF.

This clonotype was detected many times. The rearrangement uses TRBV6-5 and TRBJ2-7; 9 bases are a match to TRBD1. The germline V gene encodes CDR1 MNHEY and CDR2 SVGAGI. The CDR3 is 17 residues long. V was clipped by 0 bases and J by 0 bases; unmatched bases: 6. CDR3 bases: TGTGCCAGCAGTTACTCGGACAGGGGTGTTTTCTCCTACGAGCAGTACTTC. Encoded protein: CASSYSDRGVFSYEQYF.

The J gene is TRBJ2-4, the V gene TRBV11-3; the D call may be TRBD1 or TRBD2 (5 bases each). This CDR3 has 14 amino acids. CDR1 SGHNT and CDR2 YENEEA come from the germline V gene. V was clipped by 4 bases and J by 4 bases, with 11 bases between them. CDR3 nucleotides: TGTGCCAGCAGCTCCCAGGGCGGGAAAAACATTCAGTACTTC. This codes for CASSSQGGKNIQYF.